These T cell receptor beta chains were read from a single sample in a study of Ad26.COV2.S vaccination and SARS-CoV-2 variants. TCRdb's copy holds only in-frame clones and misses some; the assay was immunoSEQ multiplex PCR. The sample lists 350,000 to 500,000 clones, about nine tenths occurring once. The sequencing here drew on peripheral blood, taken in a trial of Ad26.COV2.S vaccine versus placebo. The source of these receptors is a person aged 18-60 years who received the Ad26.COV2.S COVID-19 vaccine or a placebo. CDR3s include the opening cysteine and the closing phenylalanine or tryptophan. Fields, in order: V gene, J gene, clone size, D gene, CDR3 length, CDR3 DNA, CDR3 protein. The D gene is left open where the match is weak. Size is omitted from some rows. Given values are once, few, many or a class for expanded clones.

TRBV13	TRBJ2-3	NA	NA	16	TGTGCCAGCAGCTTATTACCTAGCGGTCAGGGGGATACGCAGTATTTT	CASSLLPSGQGDTQYF
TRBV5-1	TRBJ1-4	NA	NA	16	TGCGCCAGCAGCTCCCTAGCTGTCGCAGGAGGTGAAAAACTGTTTTTT	CASSSLAVAGGEKLFF
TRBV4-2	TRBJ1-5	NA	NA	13	TGTGCCAGCAGCCCGGGGGTTTTCCAGCCCCAGCATTTT	CASSPGVFQPQHF
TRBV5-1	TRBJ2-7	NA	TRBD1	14	TGCGCCAGCAGACCCGGGACAGGGATCTACGAGCAGTACTTC	CASRPGTGIYEQYF
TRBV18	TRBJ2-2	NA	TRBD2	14	TGTGCCAGCTCACCCCAACTAGCGCCCGGGGAGCTGTTTTTT	CASSPQLAPGELFF
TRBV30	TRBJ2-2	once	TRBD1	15	TGTGCCTGGAGTGTAGGGACAGGGTGGGCCGGGGAGCTGTTTTTT	CAWSVGTGWAGELFF
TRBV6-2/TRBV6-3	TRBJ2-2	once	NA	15	TGTGCCAGCAGCAACTCCCTCTGGGGCACCGGGGAGCTGTTTTTT	CASSNSLWGTGELFF
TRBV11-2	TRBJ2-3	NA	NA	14	TGTGCCAGCAGCTTAGATGGCCTCTGGGATACGCAGTATTTT	CASSLDGLWDTQYF
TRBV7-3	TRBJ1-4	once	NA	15	TGTGCCAGCAGCTTAACGGGAGGCACTAATGAAAAACTGTTTTTT	CASSLTGGTNEKLFF
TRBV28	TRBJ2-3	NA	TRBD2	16	TGTGCCAGCAGTCTCGGACTAGCGGGAAGCACAGATACGCAGTATTTT	CASSLGLAGSTDTQYF
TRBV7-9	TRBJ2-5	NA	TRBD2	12	TGTGCCAGCATCGGGGAGGGGGAGACCCAGTACTTC	CASIGEGETQYF
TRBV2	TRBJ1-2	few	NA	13	TGTGCCAGCAGTGATTCAGCCAACTATGGCTACACCTTC	CASSDSANYGYTF
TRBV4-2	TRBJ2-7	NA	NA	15	TGTGCCAGCAGCCAAGAGGGCGGTCCCTCCTACGAGCAGTACTTC	CASSQEGGPSYEQYF
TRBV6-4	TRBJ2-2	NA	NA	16	TGTGCCAGCAGTGACTCTCCGCTAAGAAACACCGGGGAGCTGTTTTTT	CASSDSPLRNTGELFF
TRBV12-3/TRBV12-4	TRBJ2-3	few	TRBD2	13	TGTGCATCATCGGGCGGGAGAAGAGATACGCAGTATTTT	CASSGGRRDTQYF
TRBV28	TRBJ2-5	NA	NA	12	TGTGCCAGCAGTTCGGATGTGGAGACCCAGTACTTC	CASSSDVETQYF
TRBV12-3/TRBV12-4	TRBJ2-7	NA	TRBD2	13	TGTGCCAGCAGTTTAAGACTAGCGTACGAGCAGTACTTC	CASSLRLAYEQYF
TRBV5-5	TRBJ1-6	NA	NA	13	TGTGCCAGCAGCTGGGATTGGAGTTCACCCCTCCACTTT	CASSWDWSSPLHF
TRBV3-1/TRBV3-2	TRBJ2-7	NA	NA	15	TGTGCCAGCAGCGAAGAGTGGAGGGGGGGGTACGAGCAGTACTTC	CASSEEWRGGYEQYF
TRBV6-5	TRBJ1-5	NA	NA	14	TGTGCCAGCAGCCGCGACAGCCGCAATCAGCCCCAGCATTTT	CASSRDSRNQPQHF
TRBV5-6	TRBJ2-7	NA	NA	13	TGTGCCAGCAGCTTGGACAGGGAGGACGAGCAGTACTTC	CASSLDREDEQYF
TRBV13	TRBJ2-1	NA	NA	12	TGTGCCAGCAGCTTCTTAGCGACTGAGCAGTTCTTC	CASSFLATEQFF
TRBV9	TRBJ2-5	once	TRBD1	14	TGTGCCAGCAGCTTCCGGGACAGGACAGAGACCCAGTACTTC	CASSFRDRTETQYF
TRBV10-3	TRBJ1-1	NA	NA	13	TGTGCCATCTCAGGCAGTACGAACACTGAAGCTTTCTTT	CAISGSTNTEAFF
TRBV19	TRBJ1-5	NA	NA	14	TGTGCCGTCGGGACACCATATAGCAATCAGCCCCAGCATTTT	CAVGTPYSNQPQHF